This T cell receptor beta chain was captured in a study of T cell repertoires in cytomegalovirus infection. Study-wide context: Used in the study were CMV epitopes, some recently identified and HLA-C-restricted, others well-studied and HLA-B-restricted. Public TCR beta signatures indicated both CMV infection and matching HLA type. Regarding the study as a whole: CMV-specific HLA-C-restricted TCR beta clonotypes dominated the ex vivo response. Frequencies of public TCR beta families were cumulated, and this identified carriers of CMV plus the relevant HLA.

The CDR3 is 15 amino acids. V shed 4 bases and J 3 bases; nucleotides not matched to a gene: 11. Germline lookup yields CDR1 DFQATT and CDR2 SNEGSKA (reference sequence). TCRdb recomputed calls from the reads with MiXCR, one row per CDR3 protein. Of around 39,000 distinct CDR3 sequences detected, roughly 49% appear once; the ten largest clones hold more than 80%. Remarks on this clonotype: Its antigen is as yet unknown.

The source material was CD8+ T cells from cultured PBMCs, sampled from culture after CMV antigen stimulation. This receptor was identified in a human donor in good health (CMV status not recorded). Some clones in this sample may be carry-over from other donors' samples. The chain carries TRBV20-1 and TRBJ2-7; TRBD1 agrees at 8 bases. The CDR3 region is CSANPRTGSLYEQYF. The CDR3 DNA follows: TGCAGTGCTAACCCCCGGACAGGGAGTCTCTACGAGCAGTACTTC.